A selection of T cell receptor beta chains follows, all from one sample in a study of OX40 agonist ivuxolimab in advanced cancers. TCRdb keeps only in-frame clones here, not all; method: immunoSEQ multiplex PCR. The table lists fewer than 40,000 clones, over 60% of them singletons, with around an eighth in the top ten. This specimen was CD4+ or CD8+ T cells sorted from blood, taken in a trial of the OX40 agonist ivuxolimab. The receptors shown here come from an adult with an advanced solid tumor such as melanoma, head and neck, liver or kidney cancer. The CDR3 runs from the conserved cysteine through the conserved F or W. The order of the fields is D gene, J gene, V gene, clone size, CDR3 DNA, CDR3 protein. The D gene is left open where the match is weak. Size values are once, few and many counts, or a class for expanded clones, and some rows have none.

D gene: .
J gene: TRBJ2-1
V gene: TRBV7-9
clone size: few
CDR3 DNA: TGTGCCAGCACCCTCCTAGATGAGCAGTTCTTC
CDR3 protein: CASTLLDEQFF

D gene: .
J gene: TRBJ2-7
V gene: TRBV19
clone size: medium-sized
CDR3 DNA: TGTGCCAGTAGTATGGGGCAGGTCCAAGGGGAGCAGTACTTC
CDR3 protein: CASSMGQVQGEQYF

D gene: TRBD2
J gene: TRBJ2-1
V gene: TRBV29-1
clone size: .
CDR3 DNA: TGCAGCGCCCGCGGGGGTGCAAATGAGCAGTTCTTC
CDR3 protein: CSARGGANEQFF

D gene: TRBD2
J gene: TRBJ2-5
V gene: TRBV10-2
clone size: .
CDR3 DNA: TGCGCCAGCACCCCTAGCGGGATCGGGACCCAGTACTTC
CDR3 protein: CASTPSGIGTQYF

D gene: TRBD1
J gene: TRBJ1-2
V gene: TRBV28
clone size: .
CDR3 DNA: TGTGCCAGCAGTAGAGAACAGGGGGCTGGAGGCTACACCTTC
CDR3 protein: CASSREQGAGGYTF

D gene: .
J gene: TRBJ2-7
V gene: TRBV11-1
clone size: .
CDR3 DNA: TGTGCCAGCAGCTTAGCGACCTTTTACGAGCAGTACTTC
CDR3 protein: CASSLATFYEQYF

D gene: .
J gene: TRBJ1-1
V gene: TRBV6-6
clone size: .
CDR3 DNA: TGTGCCAGCAGTTACGGAGGTATGAACACTGAAGCTTTCTTT
CDR3 protein: CASSYGGMNTEAFF

D gene: TRBD2
J gene: TRBJ2-1
V gene: TRBV4-1
clone size: few
CDR3 DNA: TGCGCCAGCAGCCAAGCGGCTAGCGGGAGAGCTAATGAGCAGTTCTTC
CDR3 protein: CASSQAASGRANEQFF

D gene: .
J gene: TRBJ2-5
V gene: TRBV5-1
clone size: .
CDR3 DNA: TGCGCCAGCAGTTCGGGGGTGGGATTATTGGAGACCCAGTACTTC
CDR3 protein: CASSSGVGLLETQYF

D gene: .
J gene: TRBJ2-7
V gene: TRBV7-6
clone size: .
CDR3 DNA: TGTGCCAGCACCCCGGACAGCCTAGACGAGCAGTACTTC
CDR3 protein: CASTPDSLDEQYF

D gene: .
J gene: TRBJ2-7
V gene: TRBV19
clone size: .
CDR3 DNA: TGTGCCAGTAGTATACAGGGGTACGAGCAGTACTTC
CDR3 protein: CASSIQGYEQYF

D gene: .
J gene: TRBJ2-2
V gene: TRBV29-1
clone size: .
CDR3 DNA: TGCAGCGTTGGACCGCAAAACACCGGGGAGCTGTTTTTT
CDR3 protein: CSVGPQNTGELFF

D gene: TRBD1
J gene: TRBJ2-7
V gene: TRBV5-1
clone size: .
CDR3 DNA: TGCGCCAGCAGCTCCCAGACAGGGATCGACGAGCAGTACTTC
CDR3 protein: CASSSQTGIDEQYF

D gene: .
J gene: TRBJ1-1
V gene: TRBV7-9
clone size: few
CDR3 DNA: TGTGCCAGCAGCCTCGGACACAACACTGAAGCTTTCTTT
CDR3 protein: CASSLGHNTEAFF

D gene: TRBD1
J gene: TRBJ1-1
V gene: TRBV6-5
clone size: .
CDR3 DNA: TGTGCCAGCAGTCGTAAGGACAGGGGAAGCACTGAAGCTTTCTTT
CDR3 protein: CASSRKDRGSTEAFF

D gene: .
J gene: TRBJ2-3
V gene: TRBV19
clone size: .
CDR3 DNA: TGTGCCAGTAGTTCCCAGTCTGGCGATACGCAGTATTTT
CDR3 protein: CASSSQSGDTQYF

D gene: .
J gene: TRBJ2-3
V gene: TRBV9
clone size: .
CDR3 DNA: TGTGCCAGCGCCCCCGGGACCCAAGGCACAGATACGCAGTATTTT
CDR3 protein: CASAPGTQGTDTQYF

D gene: .
J gene: TRBJ1-1
V gene: TRBV28
clone size: .
CDR3 DNA: TGTGCCAGCACCCAGAGGTCCCGGGAAGCTTTCTTT
CDR3 protein: CASTQRSREAFF

D gene: .
J gene: TRBJ2-7
V gene: TRBV5-4
clone size: .
CDR3 DNA: TGTGCCAGCAGCTTGGATGGACTCCGAGAGTACTTC
CDR3 protein: CASSLDGLREYF

D gene: .
J gene: TRBJ1-1
V gene: TRBV10-1
clone size: few
CDR3 DNA: TGCGCCAGCAGTGATTGGGGAGTCGGAGGAGCTTTCTTT
CDR3 protein: CASSDWGVGGAFF

D gene: .
J gene: TRBJ2-3
V gene: TRBV11-2
clone size: .
CDR3 DNA: TGTGCCAGCAGCTTCCGGCTAGACTCTAGCACAGATACGCAGTATTTT
CDR3 protein: CASSFRLDSSTDTQYF

D gene: .
J gene: TRBJ1-2
V gene: TRBV30
clone size: once
CDR3 DNA: TGTGCCTGGAGTGCGGTATCGGGAACTTTTGGCTACACCTTC
CDR3 protein: CAWSAVSGTFGYTF

D gene: TRBD2
J gene: TRBJ2-7
V gene: TRBV5-4
clone size: few
CDR3 DNA: TGTGCCAGCAGTCCCGGACTAGCGGTATTTTACGAGCAGTACTTC
CDR3 protein: CASSPGLAVFYEQYF

D gene: TRBD1
J gene: TRBJ1-2
V gene: TRBV2
clone size: medium-sized
CDR3 DNA: TGTGCCAGCATATTCCCTTCTGGGGGACAGATCTATGGCTACACCTTC
CDR3 protein: CASIFPSGGQIYGYTF

D gene: .
J gene: TRBJ2-2
V gene: TRBV10-3
clone size: few
CDR3 DNA: TGTGCCATCAGAGTCATTGGACGGAACACCGGGGAGCTGTTTTTT
CDR3 protein: CAIRVIGRNTGELFF

D gene: .
J gene: TRBJ1-2
V gene: TRBV19
clone size: .
CDR3 DNA: TGTGCCAGTAGTCTACCATGGGGCACCGTGGGCTATGGCTACACCTTC
CDR3 protein: CASSLPWGTVGYGYTF

D gene: TRBD1
J gene: TRBJ1-1
V gene: TRBV4-3
clone size: .
CDR3 DNA: TGCGCCAGCAGCCAAGATGTTAGGAAGGGACAGGGTGATTGGACTGAAGCTTTCTTT
CDR3 protein: CASSQDVRKGQGDWTEAFF

D gene: .
J gene: TRBJ2-7
V gene: TRBV28
clone size: medium-sized
CDR3 DNA: TGTGCCAGCAGCCACTTCGGGCCCCAGGGGGGCTACGAGCAGTACTTC
CDR3 protein: CASSHFGPQGGYEQYF

D gene: .
J gene: TRBJ2-1
V gene: TRBV5-8
clone size: .
CDR3 DNA: TGTGCCAGCAGCCCTGACATCGAGTCCTACAATGAGCAGTTCTTC
CDR3 protein: CASSPDIESYNEQFF

D gene: TRBD1
J gene: TRBJ1-5
V gene: TRBV7-2
clone size: .
CDR3 DNA: TGTGCCAGCAGCCTCTCGGGACAGGGGGCCCCGGCGCATTTT
CDR3 protein: CASSLSGQGAPAHF

D gene: TRBD2
J gene: TRBJ2-7
V gene: TRBV11-2
clone size: .
CDR3 DNA: TGTGCCAGCAGCTGGGCTAGCGGGAGTAACGAGCAGTACTTC
CDR3 protein: CASSWASGSNEQYF

D gene: TRBD1
J gene: TRBJ1-5
V gene: TRBV30
clone size: .
CDR3 DNA: TGTGCCTGGAGTGTCTCAGGGGGTCAGCCCCAGCATTTT
CDR3 protein: CAWSVSGGQPQHF

D gene: TRBD1
J gene: TRBJ2-3
V gene: TRBV7-9
clone size: .
CDR3 DNA: TGTGCCAGCAGCTTTGGACAGGGGTCAATCGCAGATACGCAGTATTTT
CDR3 protein: CASSFGQGSIADTQYF

D gene: .
J gene: TRBJ2-3
V gene: TRBV14
clone size: once
CDR3 DNA: TGTGCCAGCAGCCAGGCAGCGGAGAGCACAGATACGCAGTATTTT
CDR3 protein: CASSQAAESTDTQYF

D gene: .
J gene: TRBJ1-2
V gene: TRBV28
clone size: .
CDR3 DNA: TGTGCCAGCAGTCCCCCCGACGGTTTCGGGGGCTACACCTTC
CDR3 protein: CASSPPDGFGGYTF

D gene: .
J gene: TRBJ2-2
V gene: TRBV7-2
clone size: .
CDR3 DNA: TGTGCCAGCAGCCCGAAGACGGCGACCGGGGAGCTGTTTTTT
CDR3 protein: CASSPKTATGELFF

D gene: .
J gene: TRBJ1-2
V gene: TRBV18
clone size: .
CDR3 DNA: TGTGCCAGCTCACTCCGGACAGACTATGGCTACACCTTC
CDR3 protein: CASSLRTDYGYTF

D gene: .
J gene: TRBJ1-5
V gene: TRBV19
clone size: .
CDR3 DNA: TGTGCCAGTAGTATAGATAGCCCCTATAGCAATCAGCCCCAGCATTTT
CDR3 protein: CASSIDSPYSNQPQHF

D gene: .
J gene: TRBJ2-6
V gene: TRBV7-9
clone size: .
CDR3 DNA: TGTGCCAGCAGCCAGACAGTATACATGACAAGTCGGGCCAACGTCCTGACTTTC
CDR3 protein: CASSQTVYMTSRANVLTF

D gene: .
J gene: TRBJ1-2
V gene: TRBV6-5
clone size: .
CDR3 DNA: TGTGCCAGCAGTTACTCGACAAACTATGGCTACACCTTC
CDR3 protein: CASSYSTNYGYTF

D gene: .
J gene: TRBJ1-5
V gene: TRBV6-1
clone size: .
CDR3 DNA: TGTGCCAGCTCCTCGAGTGGAAATAGCAATCAGCCCCAGCATTTT
CDR3 protein: CASSSSGNSNQPQHF

D gene: .
J gene: TRBJ1-5
V gene: TRBV30
clone size: .
CDR3 DNA: TGTGCCTGGAGTGTACGGGGTCCTAGCAATCAGCCCCAGCATTTT
CDR3 protein: CAWSVRGPSNQPQHF

D gene: .
J gene: TRBJ2-3
V gene: TRBV10-1
clone size: .
CDR3 DNA: TGCGCCAGCAGTCTCGTGGCCGCGGAACCGACAGATACGCAGTATTTT
CDR3 protein: CASSLVAAEPTDTQYF

D gene: TRBD1
J gene: TRBJ1-5
V gene: TRBV28
clone size: .
CDR3 DNA: TGTGCCAGCAGAAGGACAGGGGGTGAGCCCCAGCATTTT
CDR3 protein: CASRRTGGEPQHF

D gene: TRBD2
J gene: TRBJ2-3
V gene: TRBV7-2
clone size: few
CDR3 DNA: TGTGCCAGCAGCTTAGGACTAGCGGGAGGGCCAACAGATACGCAGTATTTT
CDR3 protein: CASSLGLAGGPTDTQYF

D gene: .
J gene: TRBJ1-5
V gene: TRBV28
clone size: .
CDR3 DNA: TGTGCCAGCAGTTTAGCCGGAGGGGGGCAGCCCCAGCATTTT
CDR3 protein: CASSLAGGGQPQHF

D gene: TRBD1
J gene: TRBJ1-1
V gene: TRBV30
clone size: .
CDR3 DNA: TGTGCCGAAGACAGGGGGCCCACTGAAGCTTTCTTT
CDR3 protein: CAEDRGPTEAFF

D gene: TRBD1
J gene: TRBJ1-1
V gene: TRBV10-3
clone size: .
CDR3 DNA: TGTGCCATCAGTGACACAGGACCGGGACAGGGCGAAGCTTTCTTT
CDR3 protein: CAISDTGPGQGEAFF

D gene: .
J gene: TRBJ2-7
V gene: TRBV11-3
clone size: once
CDR3 DNA: TGTGCCAGCAGCTTCCAGGGTCCGCCCTACGAGCAGTACTTC
CDR3 protein: CASSFQGPPYEQYF